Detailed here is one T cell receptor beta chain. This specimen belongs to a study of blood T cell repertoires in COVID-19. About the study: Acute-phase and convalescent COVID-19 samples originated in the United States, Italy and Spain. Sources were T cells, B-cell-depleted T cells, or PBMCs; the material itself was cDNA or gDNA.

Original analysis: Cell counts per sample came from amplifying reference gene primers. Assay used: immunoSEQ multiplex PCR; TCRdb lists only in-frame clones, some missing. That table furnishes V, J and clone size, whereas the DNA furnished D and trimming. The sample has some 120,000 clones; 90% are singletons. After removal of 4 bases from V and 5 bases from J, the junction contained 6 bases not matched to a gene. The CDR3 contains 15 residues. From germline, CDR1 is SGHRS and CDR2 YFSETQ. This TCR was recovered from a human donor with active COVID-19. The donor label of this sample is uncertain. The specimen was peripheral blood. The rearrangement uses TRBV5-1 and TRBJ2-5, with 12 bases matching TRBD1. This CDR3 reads CASSTGTGGVETQYF. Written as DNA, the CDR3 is TGCGCCAGCAGCACCGGGACAGGGGGCGTGGAGACCCAGTACTTC.